This T cell receptor (beta chain) comes out of a study of cytomegalovirus exposure and HLA in healthy donors. This CDR3 spans 16 amino acids. With V trimmed by 8 bases and J by 0 bases, 9 bases remained unmatched. In germline, CDR1 is LNHDA, CDR2 SQIVND (reference sequence). Vbeta (60) and Jbeta (13) primers were used in the PCR. Profiling relied on immunoSEQ multiplex PCR, and the TCRdb table lists in-frame clones only, not all of them. Among 120,000 or so clones listed, over 70% were seen once. This receptor was obtained from a man aged 18 to 29 in good health and CMV-seropositive. What was sequenced was PBMCs. The chain has TRBV19 and TRBJ2-4, with 8 positions matching TRBD2. The CDR3 protein is CASRGSGTQAKNIQYF. For the CDR3, the DNA is TGTGCCAGTCGGGGTAGCGGGACACAAGCCAAAAACATTCAGTACTTC.